A selection of T cell receptor beta chains follows, all from one sample in a study of T cells in Graves' hyperthyroidism and ophthalmopathy. Each CDR3 protein is one row after TCRdb ran MiXCR on the multiplex PCR reads. The sample yields hundreds of thousands of distinct CDR3 sequences, approximately 15% seen once. Specimen: blood. The source is a man between 18 and 35 years old with Graves' ophthalmopathy. Both conserved end residues are part of each CDR3. Fields, in order: clone size, V gene, J gene, D gene, CDR3 protein, CDR3 DNA. The D gene is left open where the match is weak. Clone sizes are given selectively: once, few, many, or a class where the clone is expanded.

clone size: .
V gene: TRBV20-1
J gene: TRBJ1-3
D gene: .
CDR3 protein: CSARGPDAGNTIYF
CDR3 DNA: TGCAGTGCTAGAGGACCGGATGCTGGAAACACCATATATTTT

clone size: many
V gene: TRBV18
J gene: TRBJ1-5
D gene: .
CDR3 protein: CASSPGENQPQHF
CDR3 DNA: TGTGCCAGCTCACCAGGAGAGAATCAGCCCCAGCATTTT

clone size: many
V gene: TRBV20-1
J gene: TRBJ1-5
D gene: .
CDR3 protein: CSARAGDSNQPQHF
CDR3 DNA: TGCAGTGCTAGAGCTGGCGATAGCAATCAGCCCCAGCATTTT

clone size: many
V gene: TRBV4-1
J gene: TRBJ1-1
D gene: TRBD1
CDR3 protein: CASGLDRGRGTEAFF
CDR3 DNA: TGCGCCAGCGGCCTAGACAGGGGGCGTGGGACTGAAGCTTTCTTT

clone size: many
V gene: TRBV6-1
J gene: TRBJ1-2
D gene: TRBD1
CDR3 protein: CASSDPGQDNHGYTF
CDR3 DNA: TGTGCCAGCAGTGACCCGGGACAGGATAACCATGGCTACACCTTC

clone size: many
V gene: TRBV6-1
J gene: TRBJ1-2
D gene: TRBD1
CDR3 protein: CATLQGTAYFLGGYTF
CDR3 DNA: TGTGCCACCCTGCAAGGGACAGCCTATTTTTTAGGTGGCTACACCTTC

clone size: many
V gene: TRBV11-2
J gene: TRBJ2-3
D gene: .
CDR3 protein: CASSSLGSRTDTQYF
CDR3 DNA: TGTGCCAGCAGCTCCCTAGGGTCGCGCACAGATACGCAGTATTTT

clone size: many
V gene: TRBV12-3/TRBV12-4
J gene: TRBJ1-1
D gene: TRBD1
CDR3 protein: CASSPGTGAELNTEAFF
CDR3 DNA: TGTGCCAGCAGTCCAGGGACAGGCGCTGAGTTGAACACTGAAGCTTTCTTT

clone size: many
V gene: TRBV6-1
J gene: TRBJ2-3
D gene: TRBD2
CDR3 protein: CASSEAIGTSWGDTQYF
CDR3 DNA: TGTGCCAGCAGTGAAGCGATCGGGACTAGCTGGGGTGATACGCAGTATTTT

clone size: many
V gene: TRBV5-4
J gene: TRBJ1-3
D gene: .
CDR3 protein: CASSFAGTGNTIYF
CDR3 DNA: TGTGCCAGCAGCTTCGCGGGAACGGGGAACACCATATATTTT

clone size: many
V gene: TRBV20-1
J gene: TRBJ1-4
D gene: .
CDR3 protein: CSARGETNEKLFF
CDR3 DNA: TGCAGTGCTAGAGGTGAAACTAATGAAAAACTGTTTTTT

clone size: .
V gene: TRBV10-2
J gene: TRBJ2-1
D gene: .
CDR3 protein: CASSVGAGGNEQFF
CDR3 DNA: TGCGCCAGCAGTGTTGGGGCAGGGGGGAATGAGCAGTTCTTC

clone size: .
V gene: TRBV20-1
J gene: TRBJ2-3
D gene: .
CDR3 protein: CSAFNPVQAWDTQYF
CDR3 DNA: TGCAGTGCTTTTAACCCAGTTCAGGCGTGGGATACGCAGTATTTT

clone size: .
V gene: TRBV6-1
J gene: TRBJ2-7
D gene: TRBD2
CDR3 protein: CASSKTSGPYEQYF
CDR3 DNA: TGTGCCAGCAGTAAAACTAGCGGGCCCTACGAGCAGTACTTC

clone size: many
V gene: TRBV11-2
J gene: TRBJ1-6
D gene: .
CDR3 protein: CASSLETNSPLHF
CDR3 DNA: TGTGCCAGCAGCTTAGAAACAAATTCACCCCTCCACTTT

clone size: few
V gene: TRBV27
J gene: TRBJ1-1
D gene: .
CDR3 protein: CASSRPGSGTEAFF
CDR3 DNA: TGTGCCAGCAGCCGCCCCGGGTCGGGTACTGAAGCTTTCTTT

clone size: few
V gene: TRBV11-3
J gene: TRBJ2-7
D gene: TRBD1
CDR3 protein: CASRPETGGYEQYF
CDR3 DNA: TGTGCCAGCAGGCCCGAGACAGGGGGCTACGAGCAGTACTTC

clone size: many
V gene: TRBV12-3/TRBV12-4
J gene: TRBJ2-1
D gene: TRBD2
CDR3 protein: CASSPRTSGREEQFF
CDR3 DNA: TGTGCCAGCAGTCCCCGGACTAGCGGGAGGGAGGAGCAGTTCTTC

clone size: many
V gene: TRBV18
J gene: TRBJ2-7
D gene: TRBD2
CDR3 protein: CASSPGRAVEQYF
CDR3 DNA: TGTGCCAGCTCACCGGGGAGGGCGGTTGAGCAGTACTTC

clone size: few
V gene: TRBV9
J gene: TRBJ1-2
D gene: .
CDR3 protein: CASSAGTAGGGPNYGYTF
CDR3 DNA: TGTGCCAGCAGCGCAGGTACAGCGGGGGGCGGTCCTAACTATGGCTACACCTTC

clone size: many
V gene: TRBV10-3
J gene: TRBJ2-3
D gene: TRBD2
CDR3 protein: CAITSESGLAGVDTQYF
CDR3 DNA: TGTGCCATCACCTCCGAATCTGGACTAGCGGGAGTAGATACGCAGTATTTT

clone size: many
V gene: TRBV27
J gene: TRBJ2-1
D gene: .
CDR3 protein: CASSLPPPGEQFF
CDR3 DNA: TGTGCCAGCAGTTTACCTCCTCCCGGGGAGCAGTTCTTC

clone size: .
V gene: TRBV27
J gene: TRBJ2-2
D gene: TRBD2
CDR3 protein: CASSLTSGRADGGELFF
CDR3 DNA: TGTGCCAGCAGTTTAACTAGCGGGAGGGCCGATGGCGGGGAGCTGTTTTTT

clone size: .
V gene: TRBV30
J gene: TRBJ2-4
D gene: .
CDR3 protein: CAWNPQGNIQYF
CDR3 DNA: TGTGCCTGGAACCCACAGGGAAACATTCAGTACTTC

clone size: .
V gene: TRBV18
J gene: TRBJ2-3
D gene: TRBD2
CDR3 protein: CASSKHRAGDWADTQYF
CDR3 DNA: TGTGCCAGCTCTAAACATCGGGCGGGAGATTGGGCAGATACGCAGTATTTT

clone size: few
V gene: TRBV7-9
J gene: TRBJ2-2
D gene: .
CDR3 protein: CASSLGSITGELFF
CDR3 DNA: TGTGCCAGCAGCTTGGGATCGATCACCGGGGAGCTGTTTTTT

clone size: many
V gene: TRBV12-3/TRBV12-4
J gene: TRBJ1-2
D gene: TRBD1
CDR3 protein: CASSSILTGHYGYTF
CDR3 DNA: TGTGCCAGCAGTAGTATCCTGACAGGGCACTATGGCTACACCTTC

clone size: .
V gene: TRBV4-1
J gene: TRBJ2-2
D gene: .
CDR3 protein: CASREWVGTQNTGELFF
CDR3 DNA: TGCGCCAGCAGGGAGTGGGTCGGGACTCAGAACACCGGGGAGCTGTTTTTT

clone size: .
V gene: TRBV5-1
J gene: TRBJ2-1
D gene: .
CDR3 protein: CASSPFSEYNEQFF
CDR3 DNA: TGCGCCAGCAGCCCTTTTTCGGAGTACAATGAGCAGTTCTTC

clone size: many
V gene: TRBV11-3
J gene: TRBJ1-2
D gene: .
CDR3 protein: CASSLANAGVGSSGYTF
CDR3 DNA: TGTGCCAGCAGCTTAGCCAACGCAGGGGTCGGGTCGAGTGGCTACACCTTC

clone size: many
V gene: TRBV7-9
J gene: TRBJ1-4
D gene: TRBD1
CDR3 protein: CASSSDRGNEKLFF
CDR3 DNA: TGTGCCAGCAGCAGTGACAGGGGTAATGAAAAACTGTTTTTT

clone size: .
V gene: TRBV9
J gene: TRBJ1-3
D gene: .
CDR3 protein: CASSVAGTATGNTIYF
CDR3 DNA: TGTGCCAGCAGCGTAGCAGGGACGGCAACTGGAAACACCATATATTTT

clone size: many
V gene: TRBV18
J gene: TRBJ1-2
D gene: TRBD1
CDR3 protein: CASSADRGGYGYTF
CDR3 DNA: TGTGCCAGCTCGGCGGACAGGGGAGGTTATGGCTACACCTTC

clone size: .
V gene: TRBV28
J gene: TRBJ2-1
D gene: .
CDR3 protein: CASIPGSLANEQFF
CDR3 DNA: TGTGCCAGCATCCCAGGGTCTTTGGCCAATGAGCAGTTCTTC

clone size: few
V gene: TRBV7-3
J gene: TRBJ2-1
D gene: .
CDR3 protein: CASSSGLVPNEQFF
CDR3 DNA: TGTGCCAGCAGCTCCGGCCTTGTCCCCAATGAGCAGTTCTTC

clone size: many
V gene: TRBV18
J gene: TRBJ1-1
D gene: .
CDR3 protein: CASSTTGEAFF
CDR3 DNA: TGTGCCAGCTCAACGACTGGGGAAGCTTTCTTT

clone size: many
V gene: TRBV20-1
J gene: TRBJ2-7
D gene: .
CDR3 protein: CSARGRTDSYEQYF
CDR3 DNA: TGCAGTGCTAGAGGGAGGACAGATTCCTACGAGCAGTACTTC

clone size: many
V gene: TRBV6-5
J gene: TRBJ2-7
D gene: TRBD2
CDR3 protein: CASSYSGAGGLYEQYF
CDR3 DNA: TGTGCCAGCAGTTACTCGGGAGCGGGAGGTTTGTACGAGCAGTACTTC

clone size: many
V gene: TRBV20-1
J gene: TRBJ2-5
D gene: .
CDR3 protein: CSARAGLGGKETQYF
CDR3 DNA: TGCAGTGCTAGGGCAGGACTTGGGGGAAAAGAGACCCAGTACTTC

clone size: many
V gene: TRBV12-3/TRBV12-4
J gene: TRBJ2-1
D gene: .
CDR3 protein: CASKTDYLPYNEQFF
CDR3 DNA: TGTGCCAGCAAAACAGACTACCTCCCCTACAATGAGCAGTTCTTC

clone size: .
V gene: TRBV3-1
J gene: TRBJ1-6
D gene: .
CDR3 protein: CASSHGGAWGPLHF
CDR3 DNA: TGTGCCAGCAGCCACGGTGGGGCTTGGGGTCCCCTCCACTTT

clone size: few
V gene: TRBV24-1
J gene: TRBJ1-1
D gene: TRBD1
CDR3 protein: CATSDPGTGPEAFF
CDR3 DNA: TGTGCCACCAGTGACCCCGGGACAGGTCCTGAAGCTTTCTTT

clone size: many
V gene: TRBV27
J gene: TRBJ2-7
D gene: .
CDR3 protein: CASSLVTDPPYEQYF
CDR3 DNA: TGTGCCAGCAGTTTAGTTACAGATCCCCCCTACGAGCAGTACTTC

clone size: few
V gene: TRBV5-6
J gene: TRBJ2-2
D gene: .
CDR3 protein: CASSFSRTGELFF
CDR3 DNA: TGTGCCAGCAGCTTCAGCCGAACCGGGGAGCTGTTTTTT

clone size: few
V gene: TRBV30
J gene: TRBJ1-2
D gene: TRBD1
CDR3 protein: CAWDPGQGYGYTF
CDR3 DNA: TGTGCCTGGGATCCGGGACAGGGTTATGGCTACACCTTC

clone size: many
V gene: TRBV7-3
J gene: TRBJ2-2
D gene: TRBD1
CDR3 protein: CASSFAGGRTGELFF
CDR3 DNA: TGTGCCAGCAGCTTCGCAGGGGGAAGGACCGGGGAGCTGTTTTTT

clone size: many
V gene: TRBV28
J gene: TRBJ2-7
D gene: .
CDR3 protein: CASSSVGHEQYF
CDR3 DNA: TGTGCCAGCAGTTCCGTGGGACACGAGCAGTACTTC

clone size: .
V gene: TRBV5-1
J gene: TRBJ1-1
D gene: .
CDR3 protein: CASSLDGGATEAFF
CDR3 DNA: TGCGCCAGCAGCTTGGATGGCGGGGCCACTGAAGCTTTCTTT

clone size: many
V gene: TRBV7-8
J gene: TRBJ1-5
D gene: .
CDR3 protein: CASSFEGIGQPQHF
CDR3 DNA: TGTGCCAGCAGCTTCGAAGGGATAGGGCAGCCCCAGCATTTT

clone size: many
V gene: TRBV13
J gene: TRBJ2-3
D gene: .
CDR3 protein: CASRAPGSDTQYF
CDR3 DNA: TGTGCCAGCAGGGCTCCAGGGTCCGATACGCAGTATTTT

clone size: few
V gene: TRBV7-9
J gene: TRBJ1-1
D gene: .
CDR3 protein: CASSLEEVAFF
CDR3 DNA: TGTGCCAGCAGCTTAGAGGAGGTAGCTTTCTTT